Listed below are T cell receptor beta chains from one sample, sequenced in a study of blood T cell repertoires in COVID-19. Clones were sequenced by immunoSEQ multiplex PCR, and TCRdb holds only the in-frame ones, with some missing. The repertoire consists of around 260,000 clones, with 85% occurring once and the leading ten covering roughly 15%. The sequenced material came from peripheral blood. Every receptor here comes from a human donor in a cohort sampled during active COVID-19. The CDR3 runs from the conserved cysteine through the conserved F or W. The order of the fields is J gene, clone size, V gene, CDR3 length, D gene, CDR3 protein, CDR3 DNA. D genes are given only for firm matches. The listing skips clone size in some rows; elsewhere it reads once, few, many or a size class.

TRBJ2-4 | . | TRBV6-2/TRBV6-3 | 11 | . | CASSSGYIQYF | TGTGCCAGCAGTTCGGGGTACATTCAGTACTTC
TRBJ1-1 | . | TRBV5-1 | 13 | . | CASSLGGRGEAFF | TGCGCCAGCAGCTTGGGAGGTAGAGGTGAAGCTTTCTTT
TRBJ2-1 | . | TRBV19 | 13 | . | CASTPPGYNEQFF | TGTGCCAGTACCCCCCCCGGGTACAATGAGCAGTTCTTC
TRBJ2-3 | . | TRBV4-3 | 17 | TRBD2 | CASSQVLSGGGTDTQYF | TGCGCCAGCAGCCAAGTCCTCAGCGGGGGGGGCACAGATACGCAGTATTTT
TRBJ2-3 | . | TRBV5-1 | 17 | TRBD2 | CASSSILAGLRTDTQYF | TGCGCCAGCAGTTCAATACTAGCGGGACTCCGCACAGATACGCAGTATTTT
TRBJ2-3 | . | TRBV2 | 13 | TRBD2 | CASKAGITDTQYF | TGTGCCAGCAAAGCGGGAATCACAGATACGCAGTATTTT
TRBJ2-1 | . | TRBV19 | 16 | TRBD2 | CASSIEVGGTIHEQFF | TGTGCCAGTAGTATAGAGGTCGGAGGGACTATTCATGAGCAGTTCTTC
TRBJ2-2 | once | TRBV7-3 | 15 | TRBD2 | CASSSLAANTGELFF | TGTGCCAGCAGCAGTCTAGCGGCGAACACCGGGGAGCTGTTTTTT
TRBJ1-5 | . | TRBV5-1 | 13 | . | CASSLYRGQPQHF | TGCGCCAGCAGCTTGTACCGGGGACAGCCCCAGCATTTT
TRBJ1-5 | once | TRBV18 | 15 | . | CASSPGRHSNQPQHF | TGTGCCAGCTCACCCGGGAGACATAGCAATCAGCCCCAGCATTTT
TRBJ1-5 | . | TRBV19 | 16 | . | CASTPSPTGPNQPQHF | TGTGCCAGTACCCCGAGCCCGACAGGCCCTAATCAGCCCCAGCATTTT
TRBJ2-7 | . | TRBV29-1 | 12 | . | CSVGSGAYEQYF | TGCAGCGTGGGGTCAGGGGCTTACGAGCAGTACTTC
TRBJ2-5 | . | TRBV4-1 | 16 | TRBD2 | CASSSQSVAGKETQYF | TGCGCCAGCAGCTCCCAGTCAGTAGCGGGAAAGGAGACCCAGTACTTC
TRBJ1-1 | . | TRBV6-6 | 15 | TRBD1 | CASSHSDRVFFGAFF | TGTGCCAGCAGTCATTCCGACAGGGTCTTTTTTGGAGCTTTCTTT
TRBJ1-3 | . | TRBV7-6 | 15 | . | CASSLGGISGNTIYF | TGTGCCAGCAGCTTAGGCGGGATCTCTGGAAACACCATATATTTT
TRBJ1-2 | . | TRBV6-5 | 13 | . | CASRDLANYGYTF | TGTGCCAGCAGAGATCTAGCTAACTATGGCTACACCTTC
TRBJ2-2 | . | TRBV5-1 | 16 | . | CASSLDRNTNTGELFF | TGCGCCAGCAGCTTGGACAGGAATACGAACACCGGGGAGCTGTTTTTT
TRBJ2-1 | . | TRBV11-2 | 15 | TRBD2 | CASSFIAGSYNEQFF | TGTGCCAGCAGCTTTATAGCGGGATCGTACAATGAGCAGTTCTTC
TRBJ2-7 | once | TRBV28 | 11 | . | CASSSAYEQYF | TGTGCCAGCAGTTCTGCCTACGAGCAGTACTTC
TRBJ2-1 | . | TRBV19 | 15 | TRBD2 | CASSVGLAGRSEQFF | TGTGCCAGTAGTGTGGGACTAGCGGGAAGAAGTGAGCAGTTCTTC
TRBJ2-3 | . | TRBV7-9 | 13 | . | CASSLLASDTQYF | TGTGCCAGCAGCTTACTAGCCTCAGATACGCAGTATTTT
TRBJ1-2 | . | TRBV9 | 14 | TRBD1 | CASSVRDRGHGYTF | TGTGCCAGCAGCGTAAGGGACAGGGGGCATGGCTACACCTTC
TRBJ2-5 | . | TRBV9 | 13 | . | CASSSWDSGTQYF | TGTGCCAGCAGCTCCTGGGACTCAGGGACCCAGTACTTC
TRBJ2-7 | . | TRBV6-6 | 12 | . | CASAGQIYEQYF | TGTGCCAGCGCAGGACAGATCTACGAGCAGTACTTC
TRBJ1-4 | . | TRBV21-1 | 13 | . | CANTFYRGAKLFF | TGTGCCAACACTTTTTACAGGGGCGCAAAACTGTTTTTT
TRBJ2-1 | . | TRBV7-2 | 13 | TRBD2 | CASSLVTSFEQFF | TGTGCCAGCAGCTTAGTGACTAGCTTTGAGCAGTTCTTC
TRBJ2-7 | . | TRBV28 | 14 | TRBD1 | CASSLTQGANEQYF | TGTGCCAGCAGTTTAACCCAGGGGGCCAACGAGCAGTACTTC
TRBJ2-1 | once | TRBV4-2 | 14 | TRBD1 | CASSQPGQGPEQFF | TGTGCCAGCAGCCAACCGGGACAGGGCCCTGAGCAGTTCTTC
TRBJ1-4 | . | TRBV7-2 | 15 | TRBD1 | CASSLDGTGQEKLFF | TGTGCCAGCAGCTTAGACGGGACAGGGCAGGAAAAACTGTTTTTT
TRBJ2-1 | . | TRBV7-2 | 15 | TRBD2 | CASSLGTSGSNEQFF | TGTGCCAGCAGCTTGGGGACTAGCGGGAGTAATGAGCAGTTCTTC
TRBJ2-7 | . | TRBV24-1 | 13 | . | CATSVTGNYEQYF | TGTGCCACCAGTGTAACAGGGAACTACGAGCAGTACTTC
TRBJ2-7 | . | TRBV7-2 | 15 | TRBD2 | CASSVAGGPGYEQYF | TGTGCCAGCAGCGTAGCGGGAGGGCCGGGATACGAGCAGTACTTC
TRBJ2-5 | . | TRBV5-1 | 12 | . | CASSQDQETQYF | TGCGCCAGCAGCCAGGATCAAGAGACCCAGTACTTC
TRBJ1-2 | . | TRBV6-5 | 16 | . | CASSYSRTPANYGYTF | TGTGCCAGCAGTTACTCTCGAACACCAGCTAACTATGGCTACACCTTC
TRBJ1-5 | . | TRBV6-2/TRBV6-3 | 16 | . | CASSYSAGPINQPQHF | TGTGCCAGCAGTTACTCGGCGGGGCCGATAAATCAGCCCCAGCATTTT
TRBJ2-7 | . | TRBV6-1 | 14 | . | CASSQTSASYEQYF | TGTGCCAGCAGTCAAACTAGTGCGTCCTACGAGCAGTACTTC
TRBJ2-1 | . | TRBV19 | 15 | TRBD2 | CASTPPGGPYNEQFF | TGTGCCAGTACCCCCCCGGGAGGGCCCTACAATGAGCAGTTCTTC
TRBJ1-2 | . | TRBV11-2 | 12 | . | CASSTPGERYTF | TGTGCCAGCAGCACCCCCGGGGAACGCTACACCTTC
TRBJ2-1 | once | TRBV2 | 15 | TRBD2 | CASTLEGSGRNEQFF | TGTGCCAGCACCCTAGAGGGTAGCGGGAGGAATGAGCAGTTCTTC
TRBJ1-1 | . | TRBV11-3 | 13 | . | CASSFNTNTEAFF | TGTGCCAGCAGCTTTAACACCAATACTGAAGCTTTCTTT
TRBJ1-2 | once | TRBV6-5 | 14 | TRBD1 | CASYGDRGVGGYTF | TGTGCCAGCTACGGAGACAGGGGGGTTGGTGGCTACACCTTC
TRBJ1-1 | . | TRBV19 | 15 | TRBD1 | CASIPPQGTYTEAFF | TGTGCCAGTATCCCACCACAGGGGACCTACACTGAAGCTTTCTTT
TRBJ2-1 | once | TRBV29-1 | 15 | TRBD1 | CSVAADRLFYNEQFF | TGCAGCGTGGCGGCGGACAGGCTCTTTTACAATGAGCAGTTCTTC
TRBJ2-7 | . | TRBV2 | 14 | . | CASSVLAGYYEQYF | TGTGCCAGCAGTGTTTTGGCGGGGTACTACGAGCAGTACTTC
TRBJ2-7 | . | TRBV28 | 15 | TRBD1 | CASTMGAAGGSEQYF | TGTGCCAGCACTATGGGGGCGGCAGGGGGCTCCGAGCAGTACTTC
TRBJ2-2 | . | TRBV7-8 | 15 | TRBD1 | CASSPDRGKIGELFF | TGTGCCAGCAGCCCGGACAGGGGAAAAATCGGGGAGCTGTTTTTT
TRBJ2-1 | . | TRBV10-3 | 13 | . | CAIRGDRYNEQFF | TGTGCCATCAGGGGAGATCGCTACAATGAGCAGTTCTTC
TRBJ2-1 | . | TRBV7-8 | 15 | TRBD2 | CASSSQREGYNEQFF | TGTGCCAGCAGCTCCCAGCGGGAGGGGTACAATGAGCAGTTCTTC
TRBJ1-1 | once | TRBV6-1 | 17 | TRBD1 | CASSEGVRGQENTEAFF | TGTGCCAGCAGTGAAGGGGTCAGGGGGCAGGAGAACACTGAAGCTTTCTTT
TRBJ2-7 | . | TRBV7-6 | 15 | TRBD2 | CASSTGTSGDYEQYF | TGTGCCAGCAGCACAGGCACTAGCGGAGACTACGAGCAGTACTTC